This record looks at one T cell receptor beta chain sequence and its context. The antigen is not known. A 10-nucleotide random UMI tagged transcripts in template-switch 5'RACE cDNA synthesis. Every sequencing run returned over 170 million TCR-beta sequences, which were derived from 15-18 subjects. A single record per CDR3 protein comes from TCRdb applying MiXCR to the 5' RACE reads. The sample has approximately 30,000 distinct CDR3 sequences; 13% are singletons. The time point is: technical triplicate 2. Sorted libraries were made with 900,000 to 1,000,000 CD4+ or CD8+ T cells. The data derive from a study of neurological immune-mediated disorders. This CDR3 is built from 15 residues. Germline trimming cut 3 bases from V and 5 bases from J; bases unmatched to any gene: 4. Germline CDR1 is SGDLS and CDR2 is YYNGEE. General study findings and limits: The greatest degree of TCR clonal expansion was observed in HTLV-1-associated myelopathy, with the lowest in multiple sclerosis, below that of healthy controls.

J is TRBJ2-3 and V is TRBV9; 12 bases are a match to TRBD2. This receptor was obtained from a female donor with HTLV-1-associated myelopathy (HAM/TSP). The sample was CD4+ T cells from blood. CDR3 coding DNA: TGTGCCAGCAGCGATCTAGCGGGGGGGGTAGATACGCAGTATTTT. Its protein is CASSDLAGGVDTQYF. Looking up the rest from reference TRBV9 and TRBJ2-3 gives the full variable domain: DSGVTQTPKHLITATGQRVTLRCSPRSGDLSVYWYQQSLDQGLQFLIQYYNGEERAKGNILERFSAQQFPDLHSELNLSSLELGDSALYFCASSDLAGGVDTQYFGPGTRLTVL.